The entry below describes one T cell receptor beta chain. This clone was observed once. What this receptor recognizes is not known. No base qualities exist here, and no much larger clone lies one base off it. V and J are truncated by 3 bases and 0 bases respectively, leaving an intervening sequence of 15 bases. Its CDR3 holds 18 amino acids, cysteine through phenylalanine. Left in the record is the CDR3 DNA by itself, 54 bases read in frame from the first base. Based on the germline V gene, the CDR1 and CDR2 sequences are MDHEN and SYDVKM. Enrolling through a virtual design, the prospective study's participants ranged in age from roughly 18 to 90 years and lived across roughly 23 United States geographic areas. In the prospective study, participants were assigned to cohorts based on the clinical history participants reported in a screening survey and a study questionnaire. Exposed participants had been in contact with someone with a PCR-confirmed or clinician-diagnosed COVID-19 case within 2 weeks of study entry. Mobile phlebotomists in the prospective study collected whole blood, serum and a nasopharyngeal or oropharyngeal swab from every participant. Prospective study participants could optionally give additional blood draws and questionnaires over an approximately 2-month period. Blood samples from the prospective study were shipped frozen or at room temperature prior to DNA extraction.

The data originate from a study of blood T cell repertoires in COVID-19 (dated by TCRdb to about 2020). Describing the broader study: Collaborator samples came from the United States, Italy and Spain and covered acute and convalescent phases of COVID-19. The repertoires were released in a freely available public database intended as a resource for research on the immune response to SARS-CoV-2. Where HLA class I and class II types were available, the types were taken from metadata supplied by the sample provider, not from assay-based typing. Sample metadata almost always included a de-identified subject ID, COVID-19 status, age in years and sex. The material from the prospective study consisted of cDNA or gDNA derived from T cells, B-cell-depleted T cells, or PBMCs. Samples came from the ongoing ImmuneRACE study (first 160 participants) plus 1,254 subjects from 6 global collaborators. Subjects who had been exposed to COVID-19, were actively infected with it, or had recovered from it provided the deeply sampled blood TCRbeta repertoires that made up the dataset. What the authors observed across the whole study: Clinical and demographic metadata were provided uncurated, with the amount varying by source and participant.

TCRbeta CDR3 regions were amplified from genomic DNA by means of the immunoSEQ Assay, a bias-controlled multiplex PCR. On the authors' methods: The number of nucleated cells in each sample was estimated by amplification of reference gene primers within the assay. To quantify the absolute abundance of each unique TCRbeta CDR3 rearrangement, sequence reads were collapsed and filtered. For each sample, productive Simpson clonality was calculated as the square root of Simpson's diversity index over productive rearrangements. TCRdb's version of the immuneACCESS table is confined to in-frame rearrangements and falls short of the full clone set. An unresolved V gene accounts for under half of the shortfall where checked; the remainder is of unknown origin. V, J and clone size are those of that table, while D and trimming were read from the DNA. The sample table shows 200,000 to 250,000 clones, and 83% are seen once. The ten largest clonotypes hold about 4.8% of the sample.

The rearrangement combines TRBV28 with TRBJ2-6; no D gene can be assigned with confidence. The sample consisted of PBMCs or T cells enriched from blood (not recorded which). The clonotype was recovered from a woman aged 50 to 60 who had been exposed to COVID-19. The CDR3 protein sequence reads: CASSFPSQTVSGANVLTF. The DNA is as follows: TGTGCCAGCAGTTTCCCCTCTCAAACAGTCTCTGGGGCCAACGTCCTGACTTTC.